The 2 T cell receptor beta chains reported below all come from one sample, sequenced in a study of blood T cells in healthy people across ages (dated by TCRdb to between 2014 and 2017). Library construction relied on 5' RACE. The instrument was an Illumina HiSeq 2500. A second about 6 to 11 cycle PCR used a sample-barcoded 5' primer and a J-beta primer mix. TCRdb passed the public sequencing reads through fastp at Q25 and MiXCR, retaining productive beta sequences. Rows are combined by CDR3 protein, so each entry shows the most common genes and DNA. For this sample the table gives 800,000 to 950,000 distinct CDR3 sequences, of which 25% to 30% were detected only once. The top ten constitute roughly a tenth of the sample. The data also belong to a second study, concerning T cells of mothers and their children.

Sequenced material: blood. These receptors originate from a middle-aged woman in good health.

The CDR3 loop is CASSLRQGRDADTQYF. The CDR3 DNA is TGTGCCAGCAGCCTCCGGCAGGGACGGGATGCAGATACGCAGTATTTT. J is TRBJ2-3 and V is TRBV7-9, with D perhaps assigned TRBD1 or TRBD2 (5 bases each). This CDR3 contains 16 residues. V gave up 5 bases and J gave up 4 bases, with 19 bases separating them. CDR1 and CDR2 from the germline V gene are SEHNR and FQNEAQ (reference sequence).

There are a few counts of this clonotype. The genes are TRBV11-2 and TRBJ2-2; the D is unclear. Trimming shortened V by 1 base and J by 9 bases, and 3 bases separated the two germline ends. The CDR3 covers 11 residues. The V gene's germline CDR1 is SGHAT and CDR2 FQNNGV. CDR3 in amino acids: CASSLGWELFF. CDR3 sequence (DNA): TGTGCCAGCAGCTTAGGGTGGGAGCTGTTTTTT. Complete variable domain (other parts from reference TRBV11-2 and TRBJ2-2): EAGVAQSPRYKIIEKRQSVAFWCNPISGHATLYWYQQILGQGPKLLIQFQNNGVVDDSQLPKDRFSAERLKGVDSTLKIQPAKLEDSAVYLCASSLGWELFFGEGSRLTVL.